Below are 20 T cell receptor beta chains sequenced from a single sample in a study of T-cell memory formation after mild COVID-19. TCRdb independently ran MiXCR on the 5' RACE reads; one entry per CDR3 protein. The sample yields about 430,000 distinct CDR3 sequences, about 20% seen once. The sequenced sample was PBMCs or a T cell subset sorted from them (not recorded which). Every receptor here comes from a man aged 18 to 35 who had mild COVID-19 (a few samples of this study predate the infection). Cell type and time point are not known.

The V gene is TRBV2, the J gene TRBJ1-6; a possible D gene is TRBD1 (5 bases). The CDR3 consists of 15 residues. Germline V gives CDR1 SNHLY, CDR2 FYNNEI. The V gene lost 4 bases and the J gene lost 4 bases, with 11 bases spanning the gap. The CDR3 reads CASSATDSYNSPLHF. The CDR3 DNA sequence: TGTGCCAGCAGTGCCACCGACAGTTATAATTCACCCCTCCACTTT.

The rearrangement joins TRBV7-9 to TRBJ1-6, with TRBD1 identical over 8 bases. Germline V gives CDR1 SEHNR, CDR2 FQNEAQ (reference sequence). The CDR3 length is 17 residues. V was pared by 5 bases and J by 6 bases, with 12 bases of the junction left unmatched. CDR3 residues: CASSALPGQETNSPLHF. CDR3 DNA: TGTGCCAGCAGCGCATTACCGGGACAGGAGACTAATTCACCCCTCCACTTT.

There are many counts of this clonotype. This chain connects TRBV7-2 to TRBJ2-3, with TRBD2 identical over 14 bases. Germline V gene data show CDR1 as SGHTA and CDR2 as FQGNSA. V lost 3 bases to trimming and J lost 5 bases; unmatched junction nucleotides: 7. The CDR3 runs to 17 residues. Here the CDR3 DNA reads TGTGCCAGCAGCTTTGGACTAGCGGGGGGCCGTGGAGATACGCAGTATTTT. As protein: CASSFGLAGGRGDTQYF. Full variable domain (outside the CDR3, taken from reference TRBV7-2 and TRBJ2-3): GAGVSQSPSNKVTEKGKDVELRCDPISGHTALYWYRQSLGQGLEFLIYFQGNSAPDKSGLPSDRFSAERTGGSVSTLTIQRTQQEDSAVYLCASSFGLAGGRGDTQYFGPGTRLTVL.

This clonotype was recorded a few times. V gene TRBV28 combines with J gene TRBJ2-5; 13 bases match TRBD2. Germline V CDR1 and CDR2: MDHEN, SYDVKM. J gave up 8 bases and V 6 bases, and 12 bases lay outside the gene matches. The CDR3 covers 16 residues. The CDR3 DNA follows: TGTGCCAGCAGGCCGGGACTAGCGGGGCTTTTGCGAACCCAGTACTTC. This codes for CASRPGLAGLLRTQYF. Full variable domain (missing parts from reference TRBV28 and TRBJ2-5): DVKVTQSSRYLVKRTGEKVFLECVQDMDHENMFWYRQDPGLGLRLIYFSYDVKMKEKGDIPEGYSVSREKKERFSLILESASTNQTSMYLCASRPGLAGLLRTQYFGPGTRLLVL.

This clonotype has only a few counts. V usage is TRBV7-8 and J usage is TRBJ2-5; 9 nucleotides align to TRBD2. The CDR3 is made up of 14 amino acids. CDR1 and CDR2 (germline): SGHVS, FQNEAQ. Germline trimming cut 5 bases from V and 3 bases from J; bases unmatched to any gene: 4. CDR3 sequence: CASSTGTSKETQYF. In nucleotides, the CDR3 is TGTGCCAGCAGCACCGGGACTAGCAAAGAGACCCAGTACTTC.

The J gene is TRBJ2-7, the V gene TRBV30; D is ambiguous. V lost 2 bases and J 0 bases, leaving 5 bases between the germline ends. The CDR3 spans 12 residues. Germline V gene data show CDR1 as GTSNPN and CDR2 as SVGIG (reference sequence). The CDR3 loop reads CAWSPSSYEQYF. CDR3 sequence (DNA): TGTGCCTGGAGTCCCAGCTCCTACGAGCAGTACTTC.

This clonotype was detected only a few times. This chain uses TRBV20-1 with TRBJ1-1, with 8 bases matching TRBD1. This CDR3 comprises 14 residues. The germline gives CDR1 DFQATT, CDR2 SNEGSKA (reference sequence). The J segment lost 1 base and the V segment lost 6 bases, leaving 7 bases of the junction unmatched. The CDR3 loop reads CSARTGPRNTEAFF. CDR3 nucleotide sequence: TGCAGTGCAAGGACAGGGCCAAGGAACACTGAAGCTTTCTTT.

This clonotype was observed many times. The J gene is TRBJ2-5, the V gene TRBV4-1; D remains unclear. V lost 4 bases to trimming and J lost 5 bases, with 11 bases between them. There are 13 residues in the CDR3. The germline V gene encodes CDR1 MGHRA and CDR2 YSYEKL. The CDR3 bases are TGCGCCAGCAGCCCCCCGGTTCTGGAGACCCAGTACTTC. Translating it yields CASSPPVLETQYF.

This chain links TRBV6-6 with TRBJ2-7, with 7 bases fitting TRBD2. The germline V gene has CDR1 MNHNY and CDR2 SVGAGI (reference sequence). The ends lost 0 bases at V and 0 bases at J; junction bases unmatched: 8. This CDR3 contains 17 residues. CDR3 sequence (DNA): TGTGCCAGCAGTTACTCTCCGGGGGGTGCAAGCTCCTACGAGCAGTACGTC. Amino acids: CASSYSPGGASSYEQYV.

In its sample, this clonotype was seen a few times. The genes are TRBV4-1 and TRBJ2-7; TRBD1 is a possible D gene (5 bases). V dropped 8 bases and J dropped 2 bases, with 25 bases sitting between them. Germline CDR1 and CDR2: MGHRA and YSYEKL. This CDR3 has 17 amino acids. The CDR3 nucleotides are TGCGCCAGCGGCTATGGAGCTAACAGGCAAGTGACCTACGAGCAGTACGTC. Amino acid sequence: CASGYGANRQVTYEQYV.

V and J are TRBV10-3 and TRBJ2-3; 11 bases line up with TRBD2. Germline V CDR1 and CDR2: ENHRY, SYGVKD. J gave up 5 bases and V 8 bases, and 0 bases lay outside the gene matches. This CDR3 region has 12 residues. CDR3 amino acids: CAIGTSGDTQYF. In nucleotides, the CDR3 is TGTGCCATCGGGACTAGCGGAGATACGCAGTATTTT.

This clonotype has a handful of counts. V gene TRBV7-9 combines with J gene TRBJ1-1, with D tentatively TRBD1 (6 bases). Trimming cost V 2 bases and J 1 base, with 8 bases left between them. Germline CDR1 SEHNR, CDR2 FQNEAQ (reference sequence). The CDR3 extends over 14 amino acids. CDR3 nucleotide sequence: TGTGCCAGCAGCTTAAAGGGGGGGAACACTGAAGCTTTCTTT. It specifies CASSLKGGNTEAFF.

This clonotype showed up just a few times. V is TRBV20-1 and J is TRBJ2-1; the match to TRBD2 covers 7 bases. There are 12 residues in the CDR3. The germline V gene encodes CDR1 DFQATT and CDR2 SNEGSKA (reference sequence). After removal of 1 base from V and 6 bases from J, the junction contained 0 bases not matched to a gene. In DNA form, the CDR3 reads TGCAGTGCTAGAGGGGGGGGCAATGAGCAGTTCTTC. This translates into CSARGGGNEQFF.

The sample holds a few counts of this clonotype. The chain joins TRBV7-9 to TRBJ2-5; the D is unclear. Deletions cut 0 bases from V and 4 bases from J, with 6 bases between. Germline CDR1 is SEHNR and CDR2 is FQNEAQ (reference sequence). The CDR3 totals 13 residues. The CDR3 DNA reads TGTGCCAGCAGCTTAGCGCCGGGAGAGACCCAGTACTTC. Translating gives CASSLAPGETQYF.

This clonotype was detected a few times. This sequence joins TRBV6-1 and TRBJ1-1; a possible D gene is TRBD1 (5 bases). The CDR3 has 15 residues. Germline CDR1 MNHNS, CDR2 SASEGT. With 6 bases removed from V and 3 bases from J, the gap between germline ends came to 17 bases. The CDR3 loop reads CASSEWGGRDTEAFF. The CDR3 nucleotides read TGTGCCAGCAGCGAGTGGGGCGGGCGAGACACTGAAGCTTTCTTT.

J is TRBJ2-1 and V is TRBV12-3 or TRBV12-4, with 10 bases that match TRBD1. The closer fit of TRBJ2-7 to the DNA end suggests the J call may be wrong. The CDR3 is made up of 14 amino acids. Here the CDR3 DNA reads TGTGCCAGCAGCTCACTAGGACAGGGGGTTGAGCAGTACTTC. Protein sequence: CASSSLGQGVEQYF.

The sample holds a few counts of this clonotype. CDR3: CASASTGANVLTF. CDR3 sequence (DNA): TGCGCCTCTGCCAGCACTGGGGCCAACGTCCTGACTTTC. This chain connects TRBV5-1 to TRBJ2-6; D is unclear. There are 13 residues in the CDR3. V lost 10 bases and J lost 2, with 10 bases in between. Germline V lookup: CDR1 SGHRS, CDR2 YFSETQ.

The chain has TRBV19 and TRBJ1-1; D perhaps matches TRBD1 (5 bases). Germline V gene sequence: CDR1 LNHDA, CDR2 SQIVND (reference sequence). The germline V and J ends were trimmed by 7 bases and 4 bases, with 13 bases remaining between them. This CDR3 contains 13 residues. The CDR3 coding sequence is TGTGCCAGTATCTATCGGGGGGGCACTGAAGCTTTCTTT. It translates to CASIYRGGTEAFF.

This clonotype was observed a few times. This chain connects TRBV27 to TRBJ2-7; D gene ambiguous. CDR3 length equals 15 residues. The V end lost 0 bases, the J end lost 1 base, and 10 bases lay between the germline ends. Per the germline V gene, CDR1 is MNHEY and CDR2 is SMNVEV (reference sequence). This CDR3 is CASSLSGILSYEQYF. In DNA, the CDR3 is TGTGCCAGCAGTTTATCTGGGATATTATCCTACGAGCAGTACTTC.

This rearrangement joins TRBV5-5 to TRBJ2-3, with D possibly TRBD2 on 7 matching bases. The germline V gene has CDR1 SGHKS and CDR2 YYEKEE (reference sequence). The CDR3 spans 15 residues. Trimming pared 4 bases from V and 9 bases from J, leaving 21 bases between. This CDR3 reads CASSPSGGPPDTQYF. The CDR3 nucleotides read TGTGCCAGCAGCCCGTCGGGGGGCCCCCCGGACACGCAGTATTTT. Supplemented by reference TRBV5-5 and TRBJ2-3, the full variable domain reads DAGVTQSPTHLIKTRGQQVTLRCSPISGHKSVSWYQQVLGQGPQFIFQYYEKEERGRGNFPDRFSARQFPNYSSELNVNALLLGDSALYLCASSPSGGPPDTQYFGPGTRLTVL.